This TCR beta chain was recovered during a study of cytomegalovirus exposure and HLA in healthy donors. An approximately 130-subject validation cohort, separate from the approximately 700-subject first cohort, supplied the donors. CDR1 SGHDT and CDR2 YYEEEE come from the germline V gene. The CDR3 has 13 residues. V lost 4 bases and J lost 11; bases outside the gene matches: 11. Some clones are missing from TCRdb's copy, which holds only in-frame ones; the method was immunoSEQ multiplex PCR. Of about 160,000 clones listed, approximately 87% are singletons. The chain couples TRBV5-6 to TRBJ1-1; 7 nucleotides align to TRBD1. The sample consisted of PBMCs. The sequence was collected from a woman aged 25 to 45 in good health and CMV-seronegative. The CDR3: CASSQRTGGGAFF. CDR3 coding DNA: TGTGCCAGCAGCCAACGGACAGGAGGAGGTGCTTTCTTT.